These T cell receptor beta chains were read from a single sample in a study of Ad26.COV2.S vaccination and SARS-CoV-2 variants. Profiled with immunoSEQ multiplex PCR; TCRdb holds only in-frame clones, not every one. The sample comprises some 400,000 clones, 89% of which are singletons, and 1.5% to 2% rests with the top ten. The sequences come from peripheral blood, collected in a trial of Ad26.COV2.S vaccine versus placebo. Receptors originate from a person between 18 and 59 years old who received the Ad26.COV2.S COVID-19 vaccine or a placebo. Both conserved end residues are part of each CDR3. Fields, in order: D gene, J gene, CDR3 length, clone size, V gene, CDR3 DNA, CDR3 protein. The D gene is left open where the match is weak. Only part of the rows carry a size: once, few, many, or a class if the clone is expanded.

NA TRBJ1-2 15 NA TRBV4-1 TGCGCCAGCAGACCAATGGGCACTAGTGGCTATGGCTACACCTTC CASRPMGTSGYGYTF
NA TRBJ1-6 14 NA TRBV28 TGTGCCAGCCGAAGGAGACGGTATAATTCACCCCTCCACTTT CASRRRRYNSPLHF
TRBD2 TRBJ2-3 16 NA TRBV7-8 TGTGCCAGCAGCTTAGCGGCTAGCGGGGTCACAGATACGCAGTATTTT CASSLAASGVTDTQYF
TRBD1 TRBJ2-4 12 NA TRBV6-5 TGTGCCAGCGGGACAGGTGGTATCATTCAGTACTTC CASGTGGIIQYF
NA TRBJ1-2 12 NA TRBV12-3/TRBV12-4 TGTGCCAGCAGCCAAAGCGGCTATGGCTACACCTTC CASSQSGYGYTF
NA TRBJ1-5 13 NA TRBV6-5 TGTGCCAGCAGGCTTTTTGGCAATCAGCCCCAGCATTTT CASRLFGNQPQHF
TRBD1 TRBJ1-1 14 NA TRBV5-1 TGCGCCAGCAGCTTGGCAGGGGGACCCACTGAAGCTTTCTTT CASSLAGGPTEAFF
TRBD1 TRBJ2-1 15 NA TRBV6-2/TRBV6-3 TGTGCCAGCAGTTACGAGTTTCCAGGGGGCGATGAGCAGTTCTTC CASSYEFPGGDEQFF
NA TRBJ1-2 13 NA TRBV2 TGTGCCAGCAACGTGCTAGGCCGCTATGGCTACACCTTC CASNVLGRYGYTF
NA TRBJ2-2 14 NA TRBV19 TGTGCCAGTAGTTCCGCCTTAGGGACCGGGGAGCTGTTTTTT CASSSALGTGELFF
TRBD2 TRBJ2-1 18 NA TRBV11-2 TGTGCCAGCAGCTCGTTCCGCCTAGCGGGACGGTCCTACAATGAGCAGTTCTTC CASSSFRLAGRSYNEQFF
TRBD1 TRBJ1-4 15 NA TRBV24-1 TGTGCCACCAGTGACAAGACAGGGTTTGGGGAAAAACTGTTTTTT CATSDKTGFGEKLFF
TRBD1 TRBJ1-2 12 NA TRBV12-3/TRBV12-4 TGTGCCAGCAGTTCGGGACAGTTAGGCTACACCTTC CASSSGQLGYTF
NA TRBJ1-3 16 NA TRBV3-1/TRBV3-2 TGTGCCAGCAGCCAAGAATCGGCAGGCTCTGGAAACACCATATATTTT CASSQESAGSGNTIYF
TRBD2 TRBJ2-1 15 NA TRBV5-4 TGTGCCAGCAGCCCGGGAGCGGGAGGGCCCAATGAGCAGTTCTTC CASSPGAGGPNEQFF
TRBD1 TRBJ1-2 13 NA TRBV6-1 TGTGCCAGCAGTGATCGGGACAGGCAGCGCTACACCTTC CASSDRDRQRYTF
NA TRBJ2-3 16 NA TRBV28 TGTGCCAGCAGTCCGCGGTTGGGCTTGGAGCCAGATACGCAGTATTTT CASSPRLGLEPDTQYF
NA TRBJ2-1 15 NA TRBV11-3 TGTGCCAGCAGCTTAGAGGCGGGAACGGGAAATGAGCAGTTCTTC CASSLEAGTGNEQFF
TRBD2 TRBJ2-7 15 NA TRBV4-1 TGCGCCAGCAGCCAGGTTGCGGGAGGGCCCTACGAGCAGTACTTC CASSQVAGGPYEQYF
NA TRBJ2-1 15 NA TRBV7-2 TGTGCCAGCAGCCTGCTTCCGAGCTCCTACAATGAGCAGTTCTTC CASSLLPSSYNEQFF
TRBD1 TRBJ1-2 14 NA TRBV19 TGTGCCAGTAGTAGGACAGGGGCCAACTATGGCTACACCTTC CASSRTGANYGYTF
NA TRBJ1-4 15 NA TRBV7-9 TGTGCCAGCCGCACTAAGGACCGGTTGGGTGAAAAACTGTTTTTT CASRTKDRLGEKLFF
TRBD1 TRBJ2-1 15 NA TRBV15 TGTGCCACCAGCTCACAGGGGAGCTCCTACAATGAGCAGTTCTTC CATSSQGSSYNEQFF
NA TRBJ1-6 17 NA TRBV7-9 TGTGCCAGCAGCTTAATTCGGGGTCCCTATTATAATTCACCCCTCCACTTT CASSLIRGPYYNSPLHF
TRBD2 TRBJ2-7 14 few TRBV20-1 TGCAGTGCTAGTGCGGGAGGAGGGTCAGACGAGCAGTACTTC CSASAGGGSDEQYF
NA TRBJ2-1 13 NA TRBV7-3 NA CASSFGPGNEQFF
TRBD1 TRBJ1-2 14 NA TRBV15 TGTGCCACCAGCTTGGGACAGGGGGCAGGTGGCTACACCTTC CATSLGQGAGGYTF
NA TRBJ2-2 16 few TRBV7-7 TGTGCTAGCAGCTTATCCCTCGACCAGAGAGCCGGGGAGCTGTTTTTT CASSLSLDQRAGELFF
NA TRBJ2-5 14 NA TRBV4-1 TGCGCCAGCAGCCAAGATCCCGGCCGAGAGACCCAGTACTTC CASSQDPGRETQYF
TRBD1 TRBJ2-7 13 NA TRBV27 TGTGCCAGCAGCGACAGGGGTTACGACGAGCAGTACTTC CASSDRGYDEQYF
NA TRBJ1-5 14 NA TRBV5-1 TGCGCCAGCAGCTCCCCAGGGGGCAATCAGCCCCAGCATTTT CASSSPGGNQPQHF
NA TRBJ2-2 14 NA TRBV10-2 TGCGCCAGCAGTGACGGTGGGGACACCGGGGAGCTGTTTTTT CASSDGGDTGELFF
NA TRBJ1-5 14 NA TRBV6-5 TGTGCCAGCAGTTACTCGATGACAGCCCAGCCCCAGCATTTT CASSYSMTAQPQHF
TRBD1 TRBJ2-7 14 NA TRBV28 TGTGCCAGCAGTACCACAGGGGGGAACTACGAGCAGTACTTC CASSTTGGNYEQYF
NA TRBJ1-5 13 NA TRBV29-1 TGCAGCGTTCAAACGGAACGCAATCAGCCCCAGCATTTT CSVQTERNQPQHF
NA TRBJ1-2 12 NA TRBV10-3 TGTGCCATCAGTGAGTCACACTATGGCTACACCTTC CAISESHYGYTF
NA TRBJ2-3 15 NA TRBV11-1 TGTGCCAGCAGCCGCAGGGGAGTTCACACAGATACGCAGTATTTT CASSRRGVHTDTQYF
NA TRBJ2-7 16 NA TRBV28 TGTGCCAGCAGTTTAAATGGGGGGCAGGTCTCCTACGAGCAGTACTTC CASSLNGGQVSYEQYF
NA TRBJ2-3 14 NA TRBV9 TGTGCCAGCAGCGTAGAACAGATCACAGATACGCAGTATTTT CASSVEQITDTQYF
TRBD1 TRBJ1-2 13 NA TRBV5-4 TGTGCCAGCAGCTTGGAGGGGGCGTATGGCTACACCTTC CASSLEGAYGYTF
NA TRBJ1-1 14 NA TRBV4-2 TGTGCCAGCAGCCAAGAGGTGGGGTCCACTGAAGCTTTCTTT CASSQEVGSTEAFF
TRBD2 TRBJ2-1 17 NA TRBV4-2 TGTGCCAGCAGCCAAGCCCTAGCGGGAGGGCAGTACAATGAGCAGTTCTTC CASSQALAGGQYNEQFF
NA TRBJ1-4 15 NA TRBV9 TGTGCCAGCAGCGTAGTGGGGGCATCTAATGAAAAACTGTTTTTT CASSVVGASNEKLFF
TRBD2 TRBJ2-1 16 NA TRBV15 TGTGCCACCAGCAGAGAGAGCGGGAGCGGTTTAAATGAGCAGTTCTTC CATSRESGSGLNEQFF
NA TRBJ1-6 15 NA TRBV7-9 TGTGCCAGCAGCTGGGGGGACACTGAAAATTCACCCCTCCACTTT CASSWGDTENSPLHF
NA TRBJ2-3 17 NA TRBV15 TGTGCCACCAGCAGCTCCATCTCACTGAGGGAGCCAGATACGCAGTATTTT CATSSSISLREPDTQYF
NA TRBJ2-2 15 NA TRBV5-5 TGTGCCAGCAGCTTGGTGTACAAGAACACCGGGGAGCTGTTTTTT CASSLVYKNTGELFF
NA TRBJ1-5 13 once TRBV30 TGTGCCTGGAGTAGCAGGGTCGATCAGCCCCAGCATTTT CAWSSRVDQPQHF
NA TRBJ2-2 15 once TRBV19 TGTGCCAGTAGTCCCGTTGGGACGTCCACCGGGGAGCTGTTTTTT CASSPVGTSTGELFF
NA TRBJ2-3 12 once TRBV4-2 TGTGCCAGCAGCCAAGGAACAGGTCCGCAGTATTTT CASSQGTGPQYF
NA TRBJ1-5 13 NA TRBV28 TGTGCCAGCAGCCCAAGGGACACTCAGCCCCAGCATTTT CASSPRDTQPQHF
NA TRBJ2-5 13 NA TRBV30 TGTGCCTGGAGCAGGCAGCTCCAAGAGACCCAGTACTTC CAWSRQLQETQYF
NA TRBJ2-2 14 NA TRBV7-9 TGTGCCAGCACGGAGCGGCAAAACACCGGGGAGCTGTTTTTT CASTERQNTGELFF
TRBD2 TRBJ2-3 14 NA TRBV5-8 TGTGCCAGCACCACGGGGCTAGCGGCAGATACGCAGTATTTT CASTTGLAADTQYF